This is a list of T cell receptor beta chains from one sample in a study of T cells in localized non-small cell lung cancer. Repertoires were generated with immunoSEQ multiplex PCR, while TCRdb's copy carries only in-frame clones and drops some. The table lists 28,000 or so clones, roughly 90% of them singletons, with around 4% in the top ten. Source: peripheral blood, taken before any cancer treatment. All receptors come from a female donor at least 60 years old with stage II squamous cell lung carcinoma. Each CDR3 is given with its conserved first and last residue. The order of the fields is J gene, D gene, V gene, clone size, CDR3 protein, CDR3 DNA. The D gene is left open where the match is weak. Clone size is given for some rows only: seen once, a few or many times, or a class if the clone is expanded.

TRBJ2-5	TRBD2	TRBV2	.	CASGRLAGGETQYF	TGTGCCAGCGGAAGACTAGCGGGAGGAGAGACCCAGTACTTC
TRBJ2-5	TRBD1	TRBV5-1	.	CASSRGQWETQYF	TGCGCCAGCAGCAGGGGACAGTGGGAGACCCAGTACTTC
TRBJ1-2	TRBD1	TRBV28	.	CASRPGQGSYGYTF	TGTGCCAGCCGACCGGGACAGGGGAGCTATGGCTACACCTTC
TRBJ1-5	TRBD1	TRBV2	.	CASTDRSFNQPQHF	TGTGCCAGCACGGACAGGAGTTTTAATCAGCCCCAGCATTTT
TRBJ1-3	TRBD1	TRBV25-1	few	CASSENRDSSGNTIYF	TGTGCCAGCAGTGAAAACCGGGACAGCTCTGGAAACACCATATATTTT
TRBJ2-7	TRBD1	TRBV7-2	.	CASSLGKDRGRSNYEQYF	TGTGCCAGCAGCTTAGGAAAAGACAGGGGGCGATCCAACTACGAGCAGTACTTC
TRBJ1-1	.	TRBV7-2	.	CASSPNSQVYTEAFF	TGTGCCAGCAGCCCAAATTCACAGGTTTACACTGAAGCTTTCTTT
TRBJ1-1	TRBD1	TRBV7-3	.	CASSLGPTGGSGTEAFF	TGTGCCAGCAGCTTAGGTCCGACAGGGGGCAGCGGGACTGAAGCTTTCTTT
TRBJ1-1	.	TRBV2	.	CASSASGTEAFF	TGTGCCAGCAGTGCCTCAGGCACTGAAGCTTTCTTT
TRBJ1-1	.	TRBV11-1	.	CASSLRGGTEAFF	TGTGCCAGCAGCCTTCGGGGGGGCACTGAAGCTTTCTTT
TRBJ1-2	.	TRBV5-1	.	CASSLAPTSNYGYTF	TGCGCCAGCAGCTTGGCCCCAACCTCTAACTATGGCTACACCTTC
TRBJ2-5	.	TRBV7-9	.	CASSGSGGQTQYF	TGTGCCAGCAGCGGTTCGGGGGGCCAGACCCAGTACTTC
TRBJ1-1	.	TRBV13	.	CASSFPRTEAFF	TGTGCCAGCAGCTTCCCAAGGACTGAAGCTTTCTTT
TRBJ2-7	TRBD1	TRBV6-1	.	CASRGTGAEEQYF	TGTGCCAGCAGGGGGACAGGGGCGGAGGAGCAGTACTTC
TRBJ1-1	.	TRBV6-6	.	CASSPGTMNTEAFF	TGTGCCAGCAGTCCCGGGACAATGAACACTGAAGCTTTCTTT
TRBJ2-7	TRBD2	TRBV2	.	CASRGGRGHEQYF	TGTGCCAGCCGGGGGGGCAGGGGCCACGAGCAGTACTTC
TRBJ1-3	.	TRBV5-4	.	CASSFGQSSGNTIYF	TGTGCCAGCAGCTTTGGACAGAGCTCTGGAAACACCATATATTTT
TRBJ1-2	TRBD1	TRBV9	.	CASSLRQGDGYTF	TGTGCCAGCAGCTTACGACAGGGGGATGGCTACACCTTC
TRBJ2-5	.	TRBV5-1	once	CASTPTGWGTQYF	TGCGCCAGCACCCCGACCGGGTGGGGGACCCAGTACTTC
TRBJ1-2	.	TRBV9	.	CASSVGGDLNYGYTF	TGTGCCAGCAGCGTGGGAGGAGACCTTAACTATGGCTACACCTTC
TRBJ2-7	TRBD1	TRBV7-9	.	CASSFKGALTYEQYF	TGTGCCAGCAGCTTTAAGGGGGCGTTGACCTACGAGCAGTACTTC
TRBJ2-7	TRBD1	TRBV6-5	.	CASSYSGTGAGEQYF	TGTGCCAGCAGTTACTCGGGGACAGGGGCCGGCGAGCAGTACTTC
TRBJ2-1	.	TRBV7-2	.	CASSPSASYGEQFF	TGTGCCAGCAGCCCGTCTGCTAGCTATGGTGAGCAGTTCTTC
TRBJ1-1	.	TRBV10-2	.	CASSHRLQDTEAFF	TGCGCCAGCAGTCATCGGCTCCAGGACACTGAAGCTTTCTTT
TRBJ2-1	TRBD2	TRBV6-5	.	CATLSGSVDEQFF	TGTGCCACCCTAAGCGGGAGTGTCGATGAGCAGTTCTTC
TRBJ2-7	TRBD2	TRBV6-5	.	CASSYGLADYEQYF	TGTGCCAGCAGTTATGGACTAGCGGATTACGAGCAGTACTTC
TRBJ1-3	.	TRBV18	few	CASSPRPASGNTIYF	TGTGCCAGCTCACCACGCCCAGCTTCTGGAAACACCATATATTTT
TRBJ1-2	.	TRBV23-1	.	CASRTQDYYGYTF	TGCGCCAGCAGGACACAGGATTACTATGGCTACACCTTC
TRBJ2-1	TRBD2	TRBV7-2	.	CASLSLAGLVSSLGFF	TGTGCCAGCCTGAGCTTAGCGGGACTAGTATCATCCCTCGGGTTCTTC
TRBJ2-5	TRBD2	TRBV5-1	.	CASSRGLAQQETQYF	TGCGCCAGCAGCCGGGGACTAGCGCAGCAAGAGACCCAGTACTTC
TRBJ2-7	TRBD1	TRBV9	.	CASSVGDSPLDEQYF	TGTGCCAGCAGCGTAGGGGACAGTCCCTTGGACGAGCAGTACTTC
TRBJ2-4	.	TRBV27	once	CASSQGRAKNIQYF	TGTGCCAGCAGCCAGGGCCGGGCCAAAAACATTCAGTACTTC
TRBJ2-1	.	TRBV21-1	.	CASSTHGGFPYNEQFF	TGTGCCAGCAGCACACATGGGGGGTTTCCCTACAATGAGCAGTTCTTC
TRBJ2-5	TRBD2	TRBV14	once	CASSPGLAGGRAETQYF	TGTGCCAGCAGCCCGGGACTAGCGGGGGGGAGGGCAGAGACCCAGTACTTC
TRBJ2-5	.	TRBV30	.	CAWSPYYQETQYF	TGTGCCTGGAGCCCGTACTACCAAGAGACCCAGTACTTC
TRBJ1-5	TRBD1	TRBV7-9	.	CASSPGGGGGNQPQHF	TGTGCCAGCAGCCCAGGGGGTGGAGGAGGCAATCAGCCCCAGCATTTT
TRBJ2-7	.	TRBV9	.	CASSVVGASYEQYF	TGTGCCAGCAGCGTAGTTGGGGCCTCCTACGAGCAGTACTTC
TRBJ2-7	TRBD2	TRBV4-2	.	CASSQDWASGGRGEQYF	TGTGCCAGCAGCCAAGACTGGGCTAGCGGGGGAAGGGGGGAGCAGTACTTC
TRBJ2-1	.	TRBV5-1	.	CASSLAASSYNEQFF	TGCGCCAGCAGCTTGGCGGCAAGCTCCTACAATGAGCAGTTCTTC
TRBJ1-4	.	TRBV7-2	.	CASSLERGGLFF	TGTGCCAGCAGCTTAGAACGCGGGGGACTGTTTTTT
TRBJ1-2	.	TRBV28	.	CASRPTINYGYTF	TGTGCCAGCAGACCTACAATTAACTATGGCTACACCTTC
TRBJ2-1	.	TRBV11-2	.	CASSLDPSRGQYNEQFF	TGTGCCAGCAGCTTAGACCCGTCCAGGGGTCAGTACAATGAGCAGTTCTTC
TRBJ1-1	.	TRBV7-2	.	CASSLGPIQVNTEAFF	TGTGCCAGCAGCTTAGGACCGATACAGGTAAACACTGAAGCTTTCTTT
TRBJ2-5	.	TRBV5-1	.	CASSPDVSRDETQYF	TGCGCCAGCAGCCCGGACGTGTCTAGGGATGAGACCCAGTACTTC
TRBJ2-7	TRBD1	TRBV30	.	CAWRQGQGSYEQYF	TGTGCCTGGAGACAAGGACAGGGCTCCTACGAGCAGTACTTC
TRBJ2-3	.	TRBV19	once	CASSPAGTARFTDTQYF	TGTGCCAGTAGTCCCGCCGGGACCGCTCGCTTCACAGATACGCAGTATTTT
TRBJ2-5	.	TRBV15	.	CATSRRATAETQYF	TGTGCCACCAGCAGACGGGCGACAGCCGAGACCCAGTACTTC
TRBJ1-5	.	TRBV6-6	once	CASSQASGSRQPQHF	TGTGCCAGCAGTCAAGCGTCGGGGTCACGTCAGCCCCAGCATTTT
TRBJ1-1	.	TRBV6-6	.	CATLKAFGVDTEAFF	TGTGCCACCCTCAAAGCTTTCGGGGTGGACACTGAAGCTTTCTTT
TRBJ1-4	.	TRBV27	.	CASSAFRAGLNEKLFF	TGTGCCAGCAGTGCCTTCAGGGCAGGGCTAAATGAAAAACTGTTTTTT
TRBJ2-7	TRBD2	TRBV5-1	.	CASSFGTSGLGYEQYF	TGCGCCAGCAGCTTTGGGACTAGCGGGCTTGGATACGAGCAGTACTTC
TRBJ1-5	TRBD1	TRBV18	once	CASSPAGGYQPQHF	TGTGCCAGCTCACCAGCAGGGGGGTATCAGCCCCAGCATTTT
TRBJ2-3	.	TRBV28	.	CASGISTDTQYF	TGTGCCAGCGGCATTAGCACAGATACGCAGTATTTT
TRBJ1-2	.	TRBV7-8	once	CASSPIIQGILYTF	TGTGCCAGCAGCCCTATCATTCAGGGGATCCTCTACACCTTC
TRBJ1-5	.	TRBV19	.	CASTPLGQGNQPQHF	TGTGCCAGTACCCCGCTAGGGCAGGGTAATCAGCCCCAGCATTTT
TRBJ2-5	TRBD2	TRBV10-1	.	CASSEGLAGKVEETQYF	TGCGCCAGCAGTGAGGGACTAGCGGGGAAGGTTGAAGAGACCCAGTACTTC
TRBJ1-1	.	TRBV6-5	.	CASSYSRVTEAFF	TGTGCCAGCAGTTACTCGAGGGTTACTGAAGCTTTCTTT
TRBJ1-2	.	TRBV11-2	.	CASSQLPGSAYGYTF	TGTGCCAGCAGCCAACTTCCGGGTTCTGCCTATGGCTACACCTTC
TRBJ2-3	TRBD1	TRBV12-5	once	CASGLWVMDRGTTSTDTQYF	TGTGCTAGTGGTTTGTGGGTCATGGACAGGGGGACAACTAGCACAGATACGCAGTATTTT
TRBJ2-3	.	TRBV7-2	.	CASTVHGTGTDTQYF	TGTGCCAGCACGGTTCACGGGACTGGAACAGATACGCAGTATTTT